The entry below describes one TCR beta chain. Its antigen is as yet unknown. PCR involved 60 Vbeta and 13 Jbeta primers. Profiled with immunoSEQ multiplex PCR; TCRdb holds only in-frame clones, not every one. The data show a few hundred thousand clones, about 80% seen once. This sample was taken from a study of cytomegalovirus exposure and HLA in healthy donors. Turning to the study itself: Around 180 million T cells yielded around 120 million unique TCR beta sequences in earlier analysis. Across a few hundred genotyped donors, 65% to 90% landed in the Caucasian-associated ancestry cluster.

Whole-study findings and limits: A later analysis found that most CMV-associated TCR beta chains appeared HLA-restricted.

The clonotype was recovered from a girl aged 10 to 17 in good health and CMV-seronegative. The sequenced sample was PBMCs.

The CDR3 here is CASSWGATNEKLFF. DNA for the CDR3: TGTGCCAGCAGTTGGGGAGCAACTAATGAAAAACTGTTTTTT. This chain joins TRBV27 and TRBJ1-4; no reliable D call. V was clipped by 4 bases and J by 0 bases, with 6 bases between them. This CDR3 has 14 residues. Germline V lookup: CDR1 MNHEY, CDR2 SMNVEV (reference sequence). Supplemented by reference TRBV27 and TRBJ1-4, the full variable domain reads EAQVTQNPRYLITVTGKKLTVTCSQNMNHEYMSWYRQDPGLGLRQIYYSMNVEVTDKGDVPEGYKVSRKEKRNFPLILESPSPNQTSLYFCASSWGATNEKLFFGSGTQLSVL.